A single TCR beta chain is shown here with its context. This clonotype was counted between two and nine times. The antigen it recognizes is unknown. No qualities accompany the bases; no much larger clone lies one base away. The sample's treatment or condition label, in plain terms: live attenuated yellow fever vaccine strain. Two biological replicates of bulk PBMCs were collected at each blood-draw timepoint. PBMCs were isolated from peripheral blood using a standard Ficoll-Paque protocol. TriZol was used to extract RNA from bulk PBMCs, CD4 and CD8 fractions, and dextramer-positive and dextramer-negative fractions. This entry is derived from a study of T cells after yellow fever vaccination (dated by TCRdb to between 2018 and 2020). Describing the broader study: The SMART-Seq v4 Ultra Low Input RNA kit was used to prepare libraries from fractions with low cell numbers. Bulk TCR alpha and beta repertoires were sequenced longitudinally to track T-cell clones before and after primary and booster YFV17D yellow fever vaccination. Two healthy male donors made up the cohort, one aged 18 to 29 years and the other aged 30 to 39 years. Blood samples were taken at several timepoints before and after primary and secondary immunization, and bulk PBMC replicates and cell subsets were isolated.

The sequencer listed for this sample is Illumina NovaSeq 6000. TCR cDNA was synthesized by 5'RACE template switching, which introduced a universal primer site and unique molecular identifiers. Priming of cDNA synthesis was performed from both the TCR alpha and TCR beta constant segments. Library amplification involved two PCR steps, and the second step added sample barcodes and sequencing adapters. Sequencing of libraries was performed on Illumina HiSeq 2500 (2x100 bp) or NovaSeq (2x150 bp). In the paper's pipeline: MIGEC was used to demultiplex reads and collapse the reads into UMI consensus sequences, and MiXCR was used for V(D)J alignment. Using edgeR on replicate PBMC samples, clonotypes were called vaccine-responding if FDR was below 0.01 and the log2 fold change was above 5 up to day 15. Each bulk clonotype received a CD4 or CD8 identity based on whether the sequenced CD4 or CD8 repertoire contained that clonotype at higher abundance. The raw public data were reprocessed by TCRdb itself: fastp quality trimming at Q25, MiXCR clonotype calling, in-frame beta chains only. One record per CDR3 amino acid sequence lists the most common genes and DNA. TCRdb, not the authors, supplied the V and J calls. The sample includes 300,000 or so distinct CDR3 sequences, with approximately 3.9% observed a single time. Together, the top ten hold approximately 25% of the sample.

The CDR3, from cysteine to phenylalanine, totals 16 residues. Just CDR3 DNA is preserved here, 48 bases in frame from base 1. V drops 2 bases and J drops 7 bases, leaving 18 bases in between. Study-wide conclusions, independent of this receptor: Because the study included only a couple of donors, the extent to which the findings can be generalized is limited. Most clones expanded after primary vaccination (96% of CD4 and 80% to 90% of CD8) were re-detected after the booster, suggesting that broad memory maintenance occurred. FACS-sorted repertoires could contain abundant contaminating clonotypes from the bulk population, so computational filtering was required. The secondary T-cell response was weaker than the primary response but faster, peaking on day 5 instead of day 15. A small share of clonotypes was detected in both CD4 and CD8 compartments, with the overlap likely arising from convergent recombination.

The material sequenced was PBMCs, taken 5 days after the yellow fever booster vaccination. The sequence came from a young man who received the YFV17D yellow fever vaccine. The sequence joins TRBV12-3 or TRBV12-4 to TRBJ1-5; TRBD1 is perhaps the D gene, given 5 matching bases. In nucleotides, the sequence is TGTGCCAGCAGTTTAAGGACCCAGGGACGGGGGCAGCCCCAGCATTTT. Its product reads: CASSLRTQGRGQPQHF.